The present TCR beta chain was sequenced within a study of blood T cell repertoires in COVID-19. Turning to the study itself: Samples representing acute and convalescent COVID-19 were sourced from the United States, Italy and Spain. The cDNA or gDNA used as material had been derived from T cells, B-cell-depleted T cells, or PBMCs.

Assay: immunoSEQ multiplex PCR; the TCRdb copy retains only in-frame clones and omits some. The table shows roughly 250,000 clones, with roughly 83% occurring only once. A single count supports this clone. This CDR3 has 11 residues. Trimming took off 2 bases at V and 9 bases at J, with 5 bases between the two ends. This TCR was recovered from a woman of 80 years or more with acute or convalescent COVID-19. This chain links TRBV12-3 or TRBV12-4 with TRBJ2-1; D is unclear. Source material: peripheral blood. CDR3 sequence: CASSLLSEQFF. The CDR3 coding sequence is TGTGCCAGCAGTTTATTGAGTGAGCAGTTCTTC.